The next 32 T cell receptor beta chains were all read from a single sample in a study of cytotoxic CD8 clonotypes in ibrutinib-treated CLL. Data came from immunoSEQ multiplex PCR; TCRdb stores just in-frame clones and leaves some out. The data show roughly 130,000 clones, about 79% seen once. Sample: PBMCs, taken after 12 months of ibrutinib treatment. The receptors stem from a human donor with chronic lymphocytic leukemia.

The genes are TRBV7-2 and TRBJ1-2, with a tentative D call TRBD1 (5 bases). The V gene's germline CDR1 is SGHTA and CDR2 FQGNSA. This CDR3 is 14 amino acids long. Trimming left V 3 bases short and J 2 bases short, with 10 bases between. The CDR3 nucleotides read TGTGCCAGCAGCTTTTATGGGACCAACTATGGCTACACCTTC. This sequence encodes CASSFYGTNYGYTF.

The chain employs TRBV29-1 and TRBJ2-1, with D hard to call. V lost 3 bases and J lost 3, with 18 bases in between. Looked up from germline, CDR1 is SQVTM and CDR2 is ANQGSEA. There are 16 residues in the CDR3. The CDR3 spells CSVDPGRGRVYNEQFF. The DNA for the CDR3 is TGCAGCGTTGACCCGGGCCGAGGTAGGGTCTACAATGAGCAGTTCTTC.

The rearrangement links TRBV5-1 to TRBJ2-1; 7 bases line up with TRBD1. CDR1 SGHRS and CDR2 YFSETQ come from the germline V gene. V gave up 4 bases and J gave up 3 bases; unmatched junction bases: 4. CDR3 size: 14 residues. The CDR3 DNA follows: TGCGCCAGCAGCCCCCGGGACAGCTACAATGAGCAGTTCTTC. Translation gives CASSPRDSYNEQFF.

The V gene is TRBV7-9, the J gene TRBJ2-2; 11 bases align to TRBD2. CDR3 length: 16 amino acids. Germline V gene lookup returns CDR1 SEHNR and CDR2 FQNEAQ (reference sequence). Trimming took 7 bases from V and 5 from J; bases not matched to a gene: 9. The CDR3 region has the DNA TGTGCCAGCATCCCCCCACTAGCGGGAGATACCGGGGAGCTGTTTTTT. Protein product: CASIPPLAGDTGELFF.

The J gene is TRBJ2-7, the V gene TRBV7-2; 8 positions match TRBD2. J gave up 2 bases and V 0 bases, and 9 bases lay outside the gene matches. The germline V gene has CDR1 SGHTA and CDR2 FQGNSA. The CDR3 consists of 17 residues. CDR3 DNA: TGTGCCAGCAGCTTAGCGTTCCAAGCGGGAGTCCCCTACGAGCAGTACTTC. It specifies CASSLAFQAGVPYEQYF.

The chain couples TRBV9 to TRBJ1-2, with 8 bases aligning to TRBD1. CDR3 length: 18 residues. With 3 bases clipped from V and 3 bases from J, the junction kept 16 bases outside the gene matches. In germline, CDR1 is SGDLS, CDR2 YYNGEE. The CDR3: CASSEIRDRLGGDYGYTF. The CDR3 coding sequence is TGTGCCAGCAGCGAAATCCGGGACAGGTTAGGGGGGGACTATGGCTACACCTTC.

The chain is built from TRBV6-1 and TRBJ1-5; D not certain. Looked up from germline, CDR1 is MNHNS and CDR2 is SASEGT. This CDR3 spans 15 amino acids. The V and J ends lost 1 base and 6 bases respectively, with 13 bases between them. The CDR3 here is CASSEVNSWGQPQHF. The CDR3 nucleotides read TGTGCCAGCAGTGAAGTCAACAGTTGGGGTCAGCCCCAGCATTTT.

This sequence joins TRBV6-5 and TRBJ2-7; 12 bases are a match to TRBD2. CDR1 and CDR2 from the germline V gene are MNHEY and SVGAGI. The CDR3 sequence is 12 residues long. V shed 8 bases, J shed 6 bases, and the junction held 2 bases outside the gene matches. CDR3 nucleotides: TGTGCCAGCGGGACTAGCGGGCCCGAGCAGTACTTC. Translating gives CASGTSGPEQYF.

This sequence joins TRBV5-1 and TRBJ2-3; D might be TRBD2 (5 bases). Trimming left V 5 bases short and J 4 bases short, with 14 bases between. Germline loops: CDR1 SGHRS, CDR2 YFSETQ. This CDR3 is built from 14 residues. CDR3 coding DNA: TGCGCCAGCAGTTCCGGCGGGTACGCAGATACGCAGTATTTT. This codes for CASSSGGYADTQYF.

For the CDR3, the DNA is TGTGCCAGCAGCGTCCAGGGGACCAACACCGGGGAGCTGTTTTTT. This gives the protein CASSVQGTNTGELFF. The chain recombines TRBV9 with TRBJ2-2; D possibly corresponds to TRBD1 (6 bases). V was pared by 2 bases and J by 2 bases, with 10 bases between. The CDR3 contains 15 residues. Germline V gene lookup returns CDR1 SGDLS and CDR2 YYNGEE. Variable domain in full (rest from reference TRBV9 and TRBJ2-2): DSGVTQTPKHLITATGQRVTLRCSPRSGDLSVYWYQQSLDQGLQFLIQYYNGEERAKGNILERFSAQQFPDLHSELNLSSLELGDSALYFCASSVQGTNTGELFFGEGSRLTVL.

The rearrangement joins TRBV5-1 to TRBJ2-1; TRBD2 agrees at 10 bases. The CDR3 totals 17 residues. The germline V gene has CDR1 SGHRS and CDR2 YFSETQ. V lost 1 base and J lost 3; bases outside the gene matches: 7. CDR3: CASSLSALAGNYNEQFF. CDR3 sequence (DNA): TGCGCCAGCAGCTTGTCCGCACTAGCGGGGAACTACAATGAGCAGTTCTTC.

This chain links TRBV4-3 with TRBJ2-2; possibly TRBD2 for D (5 bases). The V end lost 3 bases, the J end lost 6 bases, and 14 bases lay between the germline ends. The CDR3 sequence is 15 residues long. Germline CDR1 and CDR2: LGHNA and YSLEER. This CDR3 reads CASSHGGLGPGELFF. CDR3 bases: TGCGCCAGCAGCCATGGCGGACTGGGCCCCGGGGAGCTGTTTTTT.

This clone showed up just a few times. The chain joins TRBV4-3 to TRBJ1-4; a weak D match, TRBD1 (5 bases). Germline loops: CDR1 LGHNA, CDR2 YSLEER. This CDR3 is built from 18 residues. Trimming pared 4 bases from V and 3 bases from J, leaving 21 bases between. The CDR3 coding sequence is TGCGCCAGCAGCCTCACCTTTGGGACCGGCGGAGCTAATGAAAAACTGTTTTTT. This sequence encodes CASSLTFGTGGANEKLFF.

The gene calls are TRBV7-3 and TRBJ1-4, with a possible D match to TRBD1 (6 bases). Trimming removed 1 base from V and 6 bases from J, with 12 bases in between. CDR1 and CDR2 (germline): SGHTA, FQGTGA. CDR3 length equals 15 residues. CDR3 protein: CASSLNAGADEKLFF. CDR3 sequence (DNA): TGTGCCAGCAGCTTAAATGCAGGGGCTGATGAAAAACTGTTTTTT.

The DNA of the CDR3 is TGTGCCAGCAGCTTCACCAACCCGGGACAGGGGGCGCACTATGGCTACACCTTC. Its translation: CASSFTNPGQGAHYGYTF. The J gene is TRBJ1-2, the V gene TRBV7-9; 12 positions agree with TRBD1. Germline values: CDR1 SEHNR, CDR2 FQNEAQ (reference sequence). CDR3 length: 18 amino acids. V was pared by 3 bases and J by 3 bases, with 11 bases of the junction left unmatched.

The chain has TRBV28 and TRBJ2-3; D assignment may be TRBD1 or TRBD2 (5 bases each). The CDR3 contains 15 residues. V lost 7 bases, J lost 7 bases, and 21 bases lay in between. CDR1 is MDHEN and CDR2 is SYDVKM in the germline V gene. The CDR3 nucleotides are TGTGCCAGCAAGGCCCGGGACGTCACGAAGAATACGCAGTATTTT. Translated, it gives CASKARDVTKNTQYF.

J is TRBJ1-3 and V is TRBV7-8, with no clear D. Trimming stripped 1 base from V and 0 bases from J, with 7 bases between. The germline CDR1 and CDR2 sequences are SGHVS and FQNEAQ. The length of the CDR3 is 15 residues. The CDR3 DNA reads as TGTGCCAGCAGCTTAGGAAGAGGCTCTGGAAACACCATATATTTT. As protein: CASSLGRGSGNTIYF.

The rearrangement joins TRBV6-6 to TRBJ2-7, with 7 bases identical to TRBD1. The CDR3 is made up of 14 amino acids. Trimming cost V 6 bases and J 2 bases; bases outside gene matches: 7. Germline V CDR1 and CDR2: MNHNY, SVGAGI (reference sequence). This CDR3 is CASRHRDSTYEQYF. The CDR3 bases are TGTGCCAGCAGACACCGGGACAGTACCTACGAGCAGTACTTC.

This rearrangement joins TRBV18 to TRBJ1-1; TRBD1 agrees at 7 bases. This CDR3 region has 14 residues. The ends lost 5 bases at V and 0 bases at J; junction bases unmatched: 3. Germline V gene sequence: CDR1 KGHSH, CDR2 LQKENI. CDR3 in DNA: TGTGCCAGCTCAGGGGACAGAATGAACACTGAAGCTTTCTTT. It is translated as CASSGDRMNTEAFF.

This clone was observed a few times. The sample carries other DNA sequences with the same CDR3. Here the CDR3 reads CASSLGYEQYF. CDR3 bases: TGTGCCAGCAGCTTAGGGTACGAGCAGTACTTC. V gene TRBV5-4 combines with J gene TRBJ2-7; no definite D call. The CDR3 totals 11 residues. Germline V gives CDR1 SGHNT, CDR2 YYREEE (reference sequence). V lost 2 bases and J lost 4, with 4 bases in between.

The sample holds one count of this clone. V usage is TRBV11-3 and J usage is TRBJ2-3; D call uncertain. The CDR3 is 14 residues long. Germline CDR1 reads SGHNT; CDR2 reads YENEEA. V was pared by 1 base and J by 2 bases, with 7 bases between. The CDR3 protein is CASSLVPDTDTQYF. The CDR3 DNA is TGTGCCAGCAGCTTAGTCCCAGACACAGATACGCAGTATTTT.

This chain connects TRBV6-1 to TRBJ1-3; D uncertain. The CDR3 extends over 14 amino acids. The V and J ends lost 6 bases and 1 base respectively, with 10 bases between them. Germline V lookup: CDR1 MNHNS, CDR2 SASEGT. The CDR3: CASSARFSGNTIYF. The CDR3 coding sequence is TGTGCCAGCAGCGCTAGGTTTTCTGGAAACACCATATATTTT.

V usage is TRBV18 and J usage is TRBJ1-4; 9 bases are a match to TRBD1. J was trimmed by 8 bases and V by 3 bases; bases with no gene match: 7. CDR3 length: 15 amino acids. The V gene's germline CDR1 is KGHSH and CDR2 LQKENI. The CDR3 nucleotides are TGTGCCAGCTCACCGTCGGGACAGGGAGGGGAAAAACTGTTTTTT. It encodes CASSPSGQGGEKLFF.

The chain employs TRBV11-2 and TRBJ2-5; no clear D. The ends were cut back, 1 base at V and 3 bases at J, with 9 bases in the middle. This CDR3 is built from 14 residues. CDR1 and CDR2 (germline): SGHAT, FQNNGV. The CDR3 nucleotides are TGTGCCAGCAGCTTAGGGACCAGCAAAGAGACCCAGTACTTC. Translated: CASSLGTSKETQYF. The full variable domain, completed using reference TRBV11-2 and TRBJ2-5, is EAGVAQSPRYKIIEKRQSVAFWCNPISGHATLYWYQQILGQGPKLLIQFQNNGVVDDSQLPKDRFSAERLKGVDSTLKIQPAKLEDSAVYLCASSLGTSKETQYFGPGTRLLVL.

This rearrangement joins TRBV6-5 to TRBJ1-1; the D gene is possibly TRBD1 (5 bases). From germline, CDR1 is MNHEY and CDR2 SVGAGI. Trimming stripped 8 bases from V and 2 bases from J, with 18 bases between. This CDR3 region has 15 residues. In DNA, the CDR3 is TGTGCCAGCTCCTCCATAGACAGCAAAAACACTGAAGCTTTCTTT. It is translated as CASSSIDSKNTEAFF.

The chain is built from TRBV28 and TRBJ2-5; no firm D call. Germline CDR1 MDHEN, CDR2 SYDVKM. Trimming left V 6 bases short and J 2 bases short, with 4 bases between. The CDR3 loop spans 11 amino acids. Written as DNA, the CDR3 is TGTGCCAGCAGCCGACAAGAGACCCAGTACTTC. Amino acid sequence: CASSRQETQYF.

This chain uses TRBV6-5 with TRBJ1-5; D perhaps matches TRBD1 (5 bases). The CDR3 contains 13 residues. V was shortened by 6 bases and J by 1 base, with 7 bases between the two germline ends. The V gene's germline CDR1 is MNHEY and CDR2 SVGAGI. The CDR3 coding sequence is TGTGCCAGCAGGGGGGGAAGCAATCAGCCCCAGCATTTT. Amino acids: CASRGGSNQPQHF.

As concerns this clone: The sample contains more than one DNA sequence encoding this CDR3. The chain couples TRBV20-1 to TRBJ2-5, with D unresolved. The length of the CDR3 is 10 residues. V lost 3 bases and J 3 bases, leaving 2 bases between the germline ends. The germline V gene encodes CDR1 DFQATT and CDR2 SNEGSKA (reference sequence). As DNA, the CDR3 is TGCAGTGCTAGGGAAGAGACCCAGTACTTC. Translating it yields CSAREETQYF.

In this sample, this clone turned up many times. The rearrangement uses TRBV4-2 and TRBJ1-2; 8 bases agree with TRBD1. The CDR3 is made up of 17 amino acids. CDR1 LGHNA and CDR2 YNFKEQ come from the germline V gene. The J segment lost 2 bases and the V segment lost 0 bases, leaving 8 bases of the junction unmatched. CDR3 region: CASSQDGQGKRNYGYTF. The CDR3 bases are TGTGCCAGCAGCCAAGACGGACAGGGAAAGAGAAACTATGGCTACACCTTC.

This clone has more than one count but fewer than ten. This sequence joins TRBV7-6 and TRBJ1-3; D is ambiguous. Germline V lookup: CDR1 SGHVS, CDR2 FNYEAQ. V was trimmed by 5 bases and J by 6 bases, leaving 8 bases between them. The CDR3 consists of 12 residues. In DNA form, the CDR3 reads TGTGCCAGCAGCCTCCCCCAAAACACCATATATTTT. It codes for CASSLPQNTIYF.

The chain uses TRBV27 and TRBJ2-1, with TRBD2 identical over 10 bases. The J segment lost 10 bases and the V segment lost 2 bases, leaving 8 bases of the junction unmatched. This CDR3 has 15 residues. Germline V gives CDR1 MNHEY, CDR2 SMNVEV (reference sequence). This chain's CDR3 is CASSLNGLAGEEQFF. The CDR3 bases are TGTGCCAGCAGTTTAAACGGTCTAGCGGGAGAGGAGCAGTTCTTC.

The V gene is TRBV4-3, the J gene TRBJ2-2; D uncertain. Germline V gene lookup returns CDR1 LGHNA and CDR2 YSLEER. CDR3 length: 15 residues. V was shortened by 2 bases and J by 1 base, with 8 bases between the two germline ends. CDR3: CASSQWLENTGELFF. Written as DNA, the CDR3 is TGCGCCAGCAGCCAATGGTTGGAGAACACCGGGGAGCTGTTTTTT.